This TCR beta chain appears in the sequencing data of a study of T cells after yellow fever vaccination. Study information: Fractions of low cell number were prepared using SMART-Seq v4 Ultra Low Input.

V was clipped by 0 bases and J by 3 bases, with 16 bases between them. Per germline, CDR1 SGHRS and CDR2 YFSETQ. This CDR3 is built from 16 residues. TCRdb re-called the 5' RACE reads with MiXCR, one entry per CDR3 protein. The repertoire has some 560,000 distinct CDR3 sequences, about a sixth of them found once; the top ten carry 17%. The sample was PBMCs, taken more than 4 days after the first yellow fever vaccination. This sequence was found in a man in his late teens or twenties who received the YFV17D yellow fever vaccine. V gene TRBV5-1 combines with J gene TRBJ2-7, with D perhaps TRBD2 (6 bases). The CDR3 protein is CASSLAEVMGGYEQYF. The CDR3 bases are TGCGCCAGCAGCTTGGCCGAGGTCATGGGGGGCTACGAGCAGTACTTC.